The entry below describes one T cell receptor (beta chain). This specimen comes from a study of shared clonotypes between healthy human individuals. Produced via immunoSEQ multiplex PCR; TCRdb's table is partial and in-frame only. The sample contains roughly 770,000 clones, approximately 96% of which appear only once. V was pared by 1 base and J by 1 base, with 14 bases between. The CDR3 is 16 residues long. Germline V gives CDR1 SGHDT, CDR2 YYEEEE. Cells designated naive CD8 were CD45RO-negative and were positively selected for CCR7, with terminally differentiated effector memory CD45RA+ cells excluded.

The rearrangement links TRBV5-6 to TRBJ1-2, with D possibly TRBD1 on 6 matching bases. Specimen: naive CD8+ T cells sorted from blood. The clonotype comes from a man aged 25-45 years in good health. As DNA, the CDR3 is TGTGCCAGCAGCTTGATCGTTGGACAGCATAACTATGGCTACACCTTC. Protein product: CASSLIVGQHNYGYTF.